This TCR beta chain comes out of a study of OX40 agonist ivuxolimab in advanced cancers. Study-wide context: Patients were given ivuxolimab, an antibody that agonizes OX40 (CD134).

V gave up 1 base and J gave up 7 bases, with 2 bases separating them. The CDR3 is 11 residues long. Germline values: CDR1 SGHRS, CDR2 YFSETQ. The assay was immunoSEQ multiplex PCR, and TCRdb's table has in-frame clones only and misses some. The sample holds tens of thousands of clones, 85% to 90% seen once. This clone was found a few times. Its antigen is unidentified. Study findings and constraints: By week 6 at 0.1 to 3.0 mg/kg, blood CD4+ and CD8+ T cells had expanded clonally. Researchers did not determine the expanded peripheral T cells' antigen specificity.

The genes are TRBV5-1 and TRBJ2-2; D gene uncertain. Material: CD4+ or CD8+ T cells sorted from blood, obtained in a trial of the OX40 agonist ivuxolimab. This TCR was sampled from an adult with an advanced solid tumor such as melanoma, head and neck, liver or kidney cancer. The CDR3 coding sequence is TGCGCCAGCAGCTTGATCGGGGAGCTGTTTTTT. This sequence encodes CASSLIGELFF.